This T cell receptor (beta chain) comes out of a study of T-cell memory formation after mild COVID-19. Study-wide points: In second-wave clones peaking day 37, SARS-CoV-2 specificity remained unconfirmed. While clones contracting from day 15 to 85 were balanced between CD4 and CD8, later expanders leaned CD4+.

Trimming took 4 bases from V and 1 from J, leaving 23 bases between them. There are 18 residues in the CDR3. TCRalpha and TCRbeta libraries used 5'RACE with constant-segment primers and UMIs. TCRdb recomputed calls from the 5' RACE reads with MiXCR, one row per CDR3 protein. This sample has more than 350,000 distinct CDR3 sequences, with around 21% found just once. This clonotype was seen ten or more times. Its antigen remains unknown. The sequenced sample consisted of PBMCs or a T cell subset sorted from them (not recorded which). This clonotype was sampled from an adult woman who had mild COVID-19 (a few samples of this study predate the infection). Cell type and time point are not known. The rearrangement joins TRBV12-3 or TRBV12-4 to TRBJ2-7; D not resolved. The CDR3 DNA follows: TGTGCCAGCAGTTCCGGGTCTCCCAAGTCATGGGGTTCCTACGAGCAGTACTTC. Amino acids: CASSSGSPKSWGSYEQYF.